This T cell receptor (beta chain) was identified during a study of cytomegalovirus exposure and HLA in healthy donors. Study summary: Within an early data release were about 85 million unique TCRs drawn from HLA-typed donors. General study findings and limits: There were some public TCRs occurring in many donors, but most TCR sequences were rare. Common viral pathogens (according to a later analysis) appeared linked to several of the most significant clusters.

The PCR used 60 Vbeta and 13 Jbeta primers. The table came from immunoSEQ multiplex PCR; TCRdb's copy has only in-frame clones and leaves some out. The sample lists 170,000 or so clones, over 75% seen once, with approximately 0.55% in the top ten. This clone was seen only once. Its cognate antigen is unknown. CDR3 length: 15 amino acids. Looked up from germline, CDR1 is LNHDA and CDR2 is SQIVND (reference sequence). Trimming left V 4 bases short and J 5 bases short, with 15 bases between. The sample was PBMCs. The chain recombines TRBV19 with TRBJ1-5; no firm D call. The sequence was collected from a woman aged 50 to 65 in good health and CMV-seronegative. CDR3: CASSRAGEWDQPQHF. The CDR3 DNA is TGTGCCAGTAGTAGGGCGGGAGAATGGGATCAGCCCCAGCATTTT.